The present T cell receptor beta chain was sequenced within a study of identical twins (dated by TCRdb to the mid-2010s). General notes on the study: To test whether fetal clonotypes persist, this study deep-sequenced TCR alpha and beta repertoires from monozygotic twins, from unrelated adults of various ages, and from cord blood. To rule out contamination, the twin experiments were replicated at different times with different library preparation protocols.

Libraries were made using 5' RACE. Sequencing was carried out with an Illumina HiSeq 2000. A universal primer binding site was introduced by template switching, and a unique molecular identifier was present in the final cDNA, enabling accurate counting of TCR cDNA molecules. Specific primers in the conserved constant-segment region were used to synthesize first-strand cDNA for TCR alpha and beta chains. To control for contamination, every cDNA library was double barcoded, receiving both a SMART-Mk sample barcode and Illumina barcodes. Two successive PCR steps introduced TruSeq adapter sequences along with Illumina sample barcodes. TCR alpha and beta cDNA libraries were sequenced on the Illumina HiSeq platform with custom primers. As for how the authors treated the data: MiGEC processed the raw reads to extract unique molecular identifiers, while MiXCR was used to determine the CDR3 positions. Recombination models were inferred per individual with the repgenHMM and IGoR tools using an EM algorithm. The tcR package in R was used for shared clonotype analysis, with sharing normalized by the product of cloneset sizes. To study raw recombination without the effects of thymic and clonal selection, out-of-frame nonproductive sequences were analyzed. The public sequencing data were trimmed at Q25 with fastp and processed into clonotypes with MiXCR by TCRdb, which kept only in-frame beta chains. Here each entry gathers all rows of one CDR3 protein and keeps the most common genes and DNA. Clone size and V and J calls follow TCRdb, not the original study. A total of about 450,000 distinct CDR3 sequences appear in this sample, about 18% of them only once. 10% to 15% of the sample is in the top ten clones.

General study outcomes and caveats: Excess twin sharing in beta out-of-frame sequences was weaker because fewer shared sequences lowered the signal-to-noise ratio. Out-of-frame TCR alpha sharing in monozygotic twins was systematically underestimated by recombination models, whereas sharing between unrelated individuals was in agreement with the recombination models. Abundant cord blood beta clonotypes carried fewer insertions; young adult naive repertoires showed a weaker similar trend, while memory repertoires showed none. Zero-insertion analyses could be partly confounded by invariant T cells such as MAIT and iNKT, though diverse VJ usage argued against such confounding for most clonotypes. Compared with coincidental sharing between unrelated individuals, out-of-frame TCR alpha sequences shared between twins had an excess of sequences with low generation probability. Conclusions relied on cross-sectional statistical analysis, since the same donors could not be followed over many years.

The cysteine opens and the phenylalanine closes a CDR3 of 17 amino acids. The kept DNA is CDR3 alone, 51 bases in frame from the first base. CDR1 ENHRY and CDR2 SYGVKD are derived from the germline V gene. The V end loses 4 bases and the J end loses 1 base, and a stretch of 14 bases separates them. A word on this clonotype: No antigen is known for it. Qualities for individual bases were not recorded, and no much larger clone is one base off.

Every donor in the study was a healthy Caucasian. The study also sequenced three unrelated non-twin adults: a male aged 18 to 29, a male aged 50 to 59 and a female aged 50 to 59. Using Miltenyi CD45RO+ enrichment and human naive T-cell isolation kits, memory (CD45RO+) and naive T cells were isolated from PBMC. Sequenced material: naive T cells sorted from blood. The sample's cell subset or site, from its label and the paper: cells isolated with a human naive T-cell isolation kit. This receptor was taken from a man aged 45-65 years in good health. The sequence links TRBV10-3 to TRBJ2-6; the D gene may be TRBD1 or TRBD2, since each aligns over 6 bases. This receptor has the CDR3 CAISGGGGTSGANVLTF. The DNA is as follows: TGTGCCATCAGTGGTGGAGGGGGTACTTCTGGGGCCAACGTCCTGACTTTC.